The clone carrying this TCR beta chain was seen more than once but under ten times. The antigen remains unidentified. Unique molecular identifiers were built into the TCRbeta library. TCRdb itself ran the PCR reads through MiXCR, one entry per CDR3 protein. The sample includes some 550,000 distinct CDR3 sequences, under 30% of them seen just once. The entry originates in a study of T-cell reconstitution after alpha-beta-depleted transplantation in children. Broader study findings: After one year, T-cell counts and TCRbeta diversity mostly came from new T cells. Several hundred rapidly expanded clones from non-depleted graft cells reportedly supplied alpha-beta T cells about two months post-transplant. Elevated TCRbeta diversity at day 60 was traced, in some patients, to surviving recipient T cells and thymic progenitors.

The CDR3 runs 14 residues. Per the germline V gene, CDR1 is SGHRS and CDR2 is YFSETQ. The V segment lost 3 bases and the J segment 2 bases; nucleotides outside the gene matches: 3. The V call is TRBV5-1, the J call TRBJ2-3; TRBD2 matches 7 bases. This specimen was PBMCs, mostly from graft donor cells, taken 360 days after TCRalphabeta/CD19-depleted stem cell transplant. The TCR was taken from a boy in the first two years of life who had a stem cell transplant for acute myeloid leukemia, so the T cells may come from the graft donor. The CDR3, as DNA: TGCGCCAGCAGCTGGGACTATAACACAGATACGCAGTATTTT. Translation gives CASSWDYNTDTQYF.